This entry describes one T cell receptor beta chain. The naive CD8 subset, CD45RO-negative cells positively selected for CCR7, excluded terminally differentiated effector memory CD45RA+ cells. Germline CDR1 MNHEY, CDR2 SVGAGI. Trimming pared 6 bases from V and 0 bases from J, leaving 11 bases between. There are 14 residues in the CDR3. The sample originates from a study of shared clonotypes between healthy human individuals. Assay execution took place at the deep level. Every subset's genomic DNA went evenly onto several immunoSEQ plates. On sorted subsets, replicate PCRs used roughly 190 ng DNA, or about 30,000 T cell genomes. Libraries were prepared by immunoSEQ multiplex PCR; TCRdb keeps only in-frame clonotypes and omits some of them. In the table there are around 2,000,000 clones, 90% to 95% of which are singletons.

Sequencing used naive CD8+ T cells from PBMCs. The source is a young man in good health. Some clones in this sample may be carry-over from other donors' samples. The chain employs TRBV6-5 and TRBJ2-5, with a tentative D call TRBD2 (5 bases). CDR3 loop: CASSGWGDQETQYF. The CDR3 coding sequence is TGTGCCAGCAGCGGATGGGGAGACCAAGAGACCCAGTACTTC.